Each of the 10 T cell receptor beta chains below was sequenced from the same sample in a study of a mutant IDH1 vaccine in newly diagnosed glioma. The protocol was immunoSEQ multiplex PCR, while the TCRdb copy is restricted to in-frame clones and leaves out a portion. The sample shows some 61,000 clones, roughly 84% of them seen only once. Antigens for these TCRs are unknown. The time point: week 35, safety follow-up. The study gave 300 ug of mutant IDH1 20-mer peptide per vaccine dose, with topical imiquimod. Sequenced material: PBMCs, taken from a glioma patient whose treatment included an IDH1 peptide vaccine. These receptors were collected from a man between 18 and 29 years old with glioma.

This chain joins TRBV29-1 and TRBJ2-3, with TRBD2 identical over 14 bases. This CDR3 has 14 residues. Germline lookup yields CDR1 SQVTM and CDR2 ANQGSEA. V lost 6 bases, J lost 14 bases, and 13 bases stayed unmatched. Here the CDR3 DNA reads TGCAGCGTGGGGACTAGCGGGAGAAGGGGAGGTCGGTATTTT. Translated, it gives CSVGTSGRRGGRYF.

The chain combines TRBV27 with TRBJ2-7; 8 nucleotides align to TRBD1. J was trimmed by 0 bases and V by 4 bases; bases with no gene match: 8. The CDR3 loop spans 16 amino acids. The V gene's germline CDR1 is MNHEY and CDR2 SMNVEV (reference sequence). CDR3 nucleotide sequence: TGTGCCAGCAGTTCGTATCGGACAGGGAGCTCCTACGAGCAGTACTTC. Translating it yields CASSSYRTGSSYEQYF.

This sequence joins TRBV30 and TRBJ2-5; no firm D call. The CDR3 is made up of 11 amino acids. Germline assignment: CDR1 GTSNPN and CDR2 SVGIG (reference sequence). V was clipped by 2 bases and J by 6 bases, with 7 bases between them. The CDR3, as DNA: TGTGCCTGGAGTTCGGGCAAGACCCAGTACTTC. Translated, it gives CAWSSGKTQYF.

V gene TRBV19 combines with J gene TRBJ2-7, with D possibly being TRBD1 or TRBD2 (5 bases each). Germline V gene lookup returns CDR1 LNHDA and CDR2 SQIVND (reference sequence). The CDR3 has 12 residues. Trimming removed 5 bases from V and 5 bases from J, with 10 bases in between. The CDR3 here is CASSPEGHEQYF. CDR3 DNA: TGTGCCAGTAGTCCCGAGGGGCACGAGCAGTACTTC.

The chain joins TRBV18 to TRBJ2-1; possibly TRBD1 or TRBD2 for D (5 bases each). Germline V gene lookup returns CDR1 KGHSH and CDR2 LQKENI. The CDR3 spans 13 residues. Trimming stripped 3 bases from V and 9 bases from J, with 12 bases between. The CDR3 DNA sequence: TGTGCCAGCTCACCCCCGCCCGGGGCTGAGCAGTTCTTC. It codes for CASSPPPGAEQFF.

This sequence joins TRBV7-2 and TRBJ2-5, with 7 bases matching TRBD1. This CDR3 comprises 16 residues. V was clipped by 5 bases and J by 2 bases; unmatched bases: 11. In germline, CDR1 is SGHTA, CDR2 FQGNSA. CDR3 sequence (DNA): TGTGCCAGCAGCATCCGACAGGGATGGCCACAAGAGACCCAGTACTTC. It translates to CASSIRQGWPQETQYF.

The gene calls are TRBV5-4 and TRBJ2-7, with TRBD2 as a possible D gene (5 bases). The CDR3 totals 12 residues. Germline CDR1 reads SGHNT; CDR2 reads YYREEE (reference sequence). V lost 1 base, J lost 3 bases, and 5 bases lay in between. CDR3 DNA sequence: TGTGCCAGCAGCTTGCGGGGCTACGAGCAGTACTTC. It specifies CASSLRGYEQYF.

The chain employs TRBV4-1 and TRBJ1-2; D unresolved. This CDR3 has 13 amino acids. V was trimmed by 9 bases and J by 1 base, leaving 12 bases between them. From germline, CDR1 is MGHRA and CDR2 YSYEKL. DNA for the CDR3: TGCGCCAGTTCGACTGTTCTTAACTATGGCTACACCTTC. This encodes CASSTVLNYGYTF.

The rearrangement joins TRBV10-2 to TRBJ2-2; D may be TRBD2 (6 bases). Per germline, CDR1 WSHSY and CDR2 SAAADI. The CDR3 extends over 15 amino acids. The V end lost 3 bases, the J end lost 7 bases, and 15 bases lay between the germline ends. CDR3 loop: CASSEWLAIGGELFF. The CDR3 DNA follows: TGCGCCAGCAGTGAATGGCTAGCGATCGGCGGGGAGCTGTTTTTT.

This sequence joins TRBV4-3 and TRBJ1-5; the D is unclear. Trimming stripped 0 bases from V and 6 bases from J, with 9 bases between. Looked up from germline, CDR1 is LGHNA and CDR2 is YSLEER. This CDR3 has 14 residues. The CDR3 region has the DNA TGCGCCAGCAGCCAAGATTGGGCCGGTCAGCCCCAGCATTTT. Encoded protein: CASSQDWAGQPQHF.